This T cell receptor (beta chain) comes out of a study of cytomegalovirus exposure and HLA in healthy donors. Overall study context: Samples from HLA-typed donors yielded about 85 million unique TCRs in an early data release.

Study-wide results and caveats: Productive status was seen about 90% or about 30% of the time for most TCR beta V segments in an earlier analysis.

This clone turned up a few times. The antigen remains undetermined. Researchers ran the PCR with 60 Vbeta and 13 Jbeta primers. TCRdb keeps only in-frame clones here, not all; method: immunoSEQ multiplex PCR. The repertoire consists of over 100,000 clones, with 80% to 85% occurring once and the leading ten covering under 2.5%. This CDR3 is 14 amino acids long. After removal of 4 bases from V and 7 bases from J, the junction contained 7 bases not matched to a gene. Per germline, CDR1 SGHNT and CDR2 YYREEE (reference sequence). This chain joins TRBV5-4 and TRBJ1-5; TRBD1 agrees at 8 bases. Material for sequencing was PBMCs. The sequence was collected from a woman aged 25 to 45 in good health and CMV-seronegative. This CDR3 reads CASSPGQANQPQHF. CDR3 DNA sequence: TGTGCCAGCAGCCCGGGACAGGCCAACCAGCCCCAGCATTTT.